This TCR beta chain was identified during a study of blood T cell repertoires in COVID-19. On the study more broadly: Whether acute or convalescent, the COVID-19 samples came from the United States, Italy and Spain. Nucleic acid was either cDNA or gDNA, and it came from T cells, B-cell-depleted T cells, or PBMCs.

Per the germline V gene, CDR1 is SGHAT and CDR2 is FQNNGV. The V gene end was trimmed by 4 bases and the J gene end by 2 bases; junction bases not matched to a gene: 12. This CDR3 contains 17 residues. In the original workflow: Nucleated cell counts were estimated from reference gene primer amplification. The table came from immunoSEQ multiplex PCR; TCRdb's copy has only in-frame clones and leaves some out. From that table come the V and J calls and clone size; the DNA was used to work out D and trimming. Of 75,000 to 100,000 clones listed, about 85% are singletons. The chain couples TRBV11-2 to TRBJ1-2; 8 bases map to TRBD1. The TCR was taken from a woman older than 75 with acute or convalescent COVID-19. The sequenced sample consisted of peripheral blood. The CDR3 spells CASSSLGPGGPNYGYTF. The CDR3 nucleotides are TGTGCCAGCAGCTCCCTAGGTCCAGGGGGCCCCAACTATGGCTACACCTTC.